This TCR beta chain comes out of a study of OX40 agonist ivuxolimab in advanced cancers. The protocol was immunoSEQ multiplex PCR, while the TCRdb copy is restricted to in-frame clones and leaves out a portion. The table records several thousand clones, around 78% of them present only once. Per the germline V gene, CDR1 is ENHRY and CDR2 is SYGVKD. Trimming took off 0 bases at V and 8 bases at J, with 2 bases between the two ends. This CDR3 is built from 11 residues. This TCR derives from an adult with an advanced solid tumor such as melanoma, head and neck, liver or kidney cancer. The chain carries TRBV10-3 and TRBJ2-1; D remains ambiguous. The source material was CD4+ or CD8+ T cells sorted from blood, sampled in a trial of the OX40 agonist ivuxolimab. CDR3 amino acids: CAISESYEQFF. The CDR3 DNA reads TGTGCCATCAGTGAGTCATATGAGCAGTTCTTC.